Presented here are 5 T cell receptor beta chains from one specimen sequenced in a study of metastatic and nonmetastatic thyroid tumors. Thyroid surgery was performed in patients who had received no treatment beforehand. TCRdb re-processed the PCR reads through MiXCR. Among some 45,000 clones listed, roughly 12% were seen once. Sequenced input: blood. Every receptor here comes from a male donor with papillary thyroid cancer or a benign thyroid nodule (not recorded which). Some clones in this sample may be carry-over from other donors' samples.

The chain joins TRBV7-7 to TRBJ2-7; 9 bases line up with TRBD1. J lost 5 bases, V lost 9 bases, and 17 bases had no gene match. This CDR3 region has 16 residues. Germline V gene data show CDR1 as SSHAT and CDR2 as FNYEAQ (reference sequence). DNA for the CDR3: TGTGCCAGTAGACAATACCGAGGACAGGGGTACCACGAGCAGTACTTC. Amino acid sequence: CASRQYRGQGYHEQYF.

By its share, this clone is medium-sized (0.01 to 0.1%). The CDR3 reads CASSKDRVYEQYF. The CDR3 DNA reads as TGTGCCAGCAGTAAGGACAGGGTCTACGAGCAGTACTTC. V usage is TRBV6-1 and J usage is TRBJ2-7, with 8 bases matching TRBD1. CDR3 length equals 13 residues. J was trimmed by 3 bases and V by 5 bases; bases with no gene match: 3. Per germline, CDR1 MNHNS and CDR2 SASEGT.

Only one count was recorded for this clone. This could be a read error, since a much larger clone is one nucleotide away. The chain carries TRBV14 and TRBJ2-4, with 10 bases matching TRBD2. After removal of 4 bases from V and 8 bases from J, the junction contained 17 bases not matched to a gene. This CDR3 has 18 residues. The germline CDR1 and CDR2 sequences are SGHDN and FVKESK. The CDR3 loop reads CASSPGLAAPGTGDIQYF. CDR3 sequence (DNA): TGTGCCAGCAGCCCCGGACTAGCGGCCCCGGGAACCGGGGACATTCAGTACTTC.

Concerning this clone: A much larger clone lies one base from this, so it may be a read error. This sequence joins TRBV9 and TRBJ2-5; tentatively, D is TRBD1 or TRBD2 (5 bases each). This CDR3 contains 15 residues. Trimming left V 3 bases short and J 2 bases short, with 14 bases between. Germline-derived CDR1 and CDR2 are SGDLS and YYNGEE. This CDR3 reads CASSASGTLQETQYF. The DNA of the CDR3 is TGTGCCAGCAGCGCTTCAGGGACGTTACAAGAGACCCAGTACTTC. Using reference TRBV9 and TRBJ2-5 for the parts outside the CDR3, the full variable domain is DSGVTQTPKHLITATGQRVTLRCSPRSGDLSVYWYQQSLDQGLQFLIQYYNGEERAKGNILERFSAQQFPDLHSELNLSSLELGDSALYFCASSASGTLQETQYFGPGTRLLVL.

This clone was detected many times. The genes are TRBV30 and TRBJ2-7; D is possibly TRBD2 (7 bases). V dropped 0 bases and J dropped 7 bases, with 13 bases sitting between them. This CDR3 has 13 amino acids. Germline assignment: CDR1 GTSNPN and CDR2 SVGIG (reference sequence). The CDR3 DNA is TGTGCCTGGAGTGTGGGGGGGGCGCGGGAGCAGTACTTC. Translation gives CAWSVGGAREQYF. The full variable domain, rest sourced from reference TRBV30 and TRBJ2-7, is SQTIHQWPATLVQPVGSPLSLECTVEGTSNPNLYWYRQAAGRGLQLLFYSVGIGQISSEVPQNLSASRPQDRQFILSSKKLLLSDSGFYLCAWSVGGAREQYFGPGTRLTVT.